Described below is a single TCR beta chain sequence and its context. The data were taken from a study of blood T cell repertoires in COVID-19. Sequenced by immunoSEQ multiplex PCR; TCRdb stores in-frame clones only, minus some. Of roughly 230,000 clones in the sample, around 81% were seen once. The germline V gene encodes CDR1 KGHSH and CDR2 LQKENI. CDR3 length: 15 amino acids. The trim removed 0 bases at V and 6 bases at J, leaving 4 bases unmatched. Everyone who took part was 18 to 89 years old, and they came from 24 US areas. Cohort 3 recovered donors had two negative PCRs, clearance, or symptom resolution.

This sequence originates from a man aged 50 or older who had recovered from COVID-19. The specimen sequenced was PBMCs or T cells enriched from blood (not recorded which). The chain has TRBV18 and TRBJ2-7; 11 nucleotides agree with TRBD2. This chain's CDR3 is CASSPPSGGAAEQYF. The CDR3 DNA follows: TGTGCCAGCTCACCACCTAGCGGGGGGGCCGCCGAGCAGTACTTC.